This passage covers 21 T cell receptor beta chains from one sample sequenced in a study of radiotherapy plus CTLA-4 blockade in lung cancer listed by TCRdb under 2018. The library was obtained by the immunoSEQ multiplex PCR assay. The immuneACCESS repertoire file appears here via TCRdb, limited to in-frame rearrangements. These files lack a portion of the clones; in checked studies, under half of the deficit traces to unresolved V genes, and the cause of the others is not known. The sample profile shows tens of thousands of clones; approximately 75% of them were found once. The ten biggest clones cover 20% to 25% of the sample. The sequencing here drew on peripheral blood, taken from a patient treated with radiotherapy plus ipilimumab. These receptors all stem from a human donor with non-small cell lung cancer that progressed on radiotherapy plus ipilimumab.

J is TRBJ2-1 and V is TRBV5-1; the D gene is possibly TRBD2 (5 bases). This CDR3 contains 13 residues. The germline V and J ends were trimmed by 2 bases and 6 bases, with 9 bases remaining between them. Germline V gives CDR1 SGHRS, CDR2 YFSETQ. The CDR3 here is CASSLPGGNEQFF. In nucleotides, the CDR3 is TGCGCCAGCAGCTTACCAGGAGGCAATGAGCAGTTCTTC.

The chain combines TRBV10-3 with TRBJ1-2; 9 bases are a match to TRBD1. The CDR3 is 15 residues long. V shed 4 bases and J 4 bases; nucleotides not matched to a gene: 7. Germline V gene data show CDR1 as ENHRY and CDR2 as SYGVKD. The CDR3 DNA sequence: TGTGCCATCAGTGCCGGGACAGGGACAACCTATGGCTACACCTTC. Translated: CAISAGTGTTYGYTF.

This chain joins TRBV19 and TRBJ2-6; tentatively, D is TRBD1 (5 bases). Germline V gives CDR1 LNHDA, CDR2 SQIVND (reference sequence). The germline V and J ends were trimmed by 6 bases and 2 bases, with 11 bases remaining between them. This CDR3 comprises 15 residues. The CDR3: CASSNRGPGANVLTF. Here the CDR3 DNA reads TGTGCCAGTAGCAATAGGGGTCCTGGGGCCAACGTCCTGACTTTC.

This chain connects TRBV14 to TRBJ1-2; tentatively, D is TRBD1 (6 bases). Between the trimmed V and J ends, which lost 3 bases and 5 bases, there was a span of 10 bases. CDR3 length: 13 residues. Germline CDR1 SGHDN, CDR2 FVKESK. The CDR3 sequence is CASSQNTGYGYTF. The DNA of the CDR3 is TGTGCCAGCAGCCAGAACACAGGGTATGGCTACACCTTC.

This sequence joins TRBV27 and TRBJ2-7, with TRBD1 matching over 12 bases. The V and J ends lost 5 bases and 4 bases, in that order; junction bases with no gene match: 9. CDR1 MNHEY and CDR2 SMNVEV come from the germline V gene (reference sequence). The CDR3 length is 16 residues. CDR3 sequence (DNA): TGTGCCAGCAGTCCCTCCGGGACAGGGGGCTGGTACGAGCAGTACTTC. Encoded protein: CASSPSGTGGWYEQYF.

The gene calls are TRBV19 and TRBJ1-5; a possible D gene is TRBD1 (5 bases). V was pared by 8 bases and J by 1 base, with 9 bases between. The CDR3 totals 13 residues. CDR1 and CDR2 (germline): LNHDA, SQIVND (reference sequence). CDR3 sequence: CASRDRSNQPQHF. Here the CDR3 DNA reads TGTGCCAGTCGAGACAGAAGCAATCAGCCCCAGCATTTT.

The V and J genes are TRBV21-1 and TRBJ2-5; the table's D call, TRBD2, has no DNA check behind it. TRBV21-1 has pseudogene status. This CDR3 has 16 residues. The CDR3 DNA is TGTGCCAGCAGCAAGGATGCCGGGGGGGCAGCAGAGACCCAGTACTTC. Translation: CASSKDAGGAAETQYF.

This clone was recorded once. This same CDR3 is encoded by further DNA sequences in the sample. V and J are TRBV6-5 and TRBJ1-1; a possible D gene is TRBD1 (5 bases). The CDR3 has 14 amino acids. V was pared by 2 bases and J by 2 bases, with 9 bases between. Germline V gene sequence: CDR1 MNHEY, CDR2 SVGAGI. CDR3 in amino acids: CASSYLQGNTEAFF. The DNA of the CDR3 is TGTGCCAGCAGTTACCTGCAGGGTAACACTGAAGCTTTCTTT.

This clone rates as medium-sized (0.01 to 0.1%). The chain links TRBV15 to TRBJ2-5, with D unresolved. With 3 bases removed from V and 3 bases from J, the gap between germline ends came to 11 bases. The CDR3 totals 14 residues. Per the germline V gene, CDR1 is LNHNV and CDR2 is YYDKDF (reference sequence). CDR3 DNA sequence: TGTGCCACCAGCAGGGGCCCGGTAGAAGAGACCCAGTACTTC. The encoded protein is CATSRGPVEETQYF. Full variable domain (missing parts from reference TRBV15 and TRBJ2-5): DAMVIQNPRYQVTQFGKPVTLSCSQTLNHNVMYWYQQKSSQAPKLLFHYYDKDFNNEADTPDNFQSRRPNTSFCFLDIRSPGLGDTAMYLCATSRGPVEETQYFGPGTRLLVL.

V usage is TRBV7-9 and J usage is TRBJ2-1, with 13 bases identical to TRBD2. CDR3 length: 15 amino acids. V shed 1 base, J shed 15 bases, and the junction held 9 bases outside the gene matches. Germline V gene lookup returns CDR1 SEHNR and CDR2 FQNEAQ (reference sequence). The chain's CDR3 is CASSLEVGLAGRAFF. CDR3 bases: TGTGCCAGCAGCTTAGAAGTGGGACTAGCGGGGCGGGCGTTCTTC.

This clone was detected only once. CDR3 in amino acids: CASSPGGYNEQFF. CDR3 bases: TGTGCCAGCAGCCCCGGGGGTTACAATGAGCAGTTCTTC. The chain has TRBV6-6 and TRBJ2-1, with D perhaps TRBD2 (6 bases). CDR3 size: 13 residues. Trimming removed 6 bases at V and 4 bases at J, with 10 bases between. The germline gives CDR1 MNHNY, CDR2 SVGAGI (reference sequence).

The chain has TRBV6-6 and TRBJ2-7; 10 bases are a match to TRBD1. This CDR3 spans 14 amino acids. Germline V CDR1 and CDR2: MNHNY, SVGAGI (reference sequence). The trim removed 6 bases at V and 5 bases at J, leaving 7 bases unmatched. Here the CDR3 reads CASSHDRGLDEQYF. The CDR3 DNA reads TGTGCCAGCAGCCATGACAGGGGGCTGGACGAGCAGTACTTC.

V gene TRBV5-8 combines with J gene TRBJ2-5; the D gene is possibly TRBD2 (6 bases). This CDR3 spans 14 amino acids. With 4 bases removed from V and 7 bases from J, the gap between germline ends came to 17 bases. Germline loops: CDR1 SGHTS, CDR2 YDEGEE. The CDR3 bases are TGTGCCAGCAGCCCGCTTGGGGGGACGGGGACCCAGTACTTC. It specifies CASSPLGGTGTQYF.

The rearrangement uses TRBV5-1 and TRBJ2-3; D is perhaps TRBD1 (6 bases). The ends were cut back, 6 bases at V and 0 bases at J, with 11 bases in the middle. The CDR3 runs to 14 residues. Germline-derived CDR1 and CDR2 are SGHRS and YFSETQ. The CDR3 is CASTTTGSTDTQYF. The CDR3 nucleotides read TGCGCCAGCACCACTACAGGGAGCACAGATACGCAGTATTTT.

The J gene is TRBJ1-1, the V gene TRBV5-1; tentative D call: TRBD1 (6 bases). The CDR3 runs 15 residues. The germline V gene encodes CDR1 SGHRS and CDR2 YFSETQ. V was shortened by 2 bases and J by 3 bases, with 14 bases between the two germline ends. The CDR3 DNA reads TGCGCCAGCAGCTTTACAGGGCCGAGAGACACTGAAGCTTTCTTT. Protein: CASSFTGPRDTEAFF.

CDR3 in DNA: TGTGCCAGCGCTCGCGGGGGCATAACCGGGGAGCTGTTTTTT. Its translation is CASARGGITGELFF. The chain recombines TRBV6-5 with TRBJ2-2; D is possibly TRBD2 (7 bases). V lost 8 bases and J 5 bases, leaving 15 bases between the germline ends. The CDR3 is made up of 14 amino acids. CDR1 is MNHEY, CDR2 SVGAGI, per germline.

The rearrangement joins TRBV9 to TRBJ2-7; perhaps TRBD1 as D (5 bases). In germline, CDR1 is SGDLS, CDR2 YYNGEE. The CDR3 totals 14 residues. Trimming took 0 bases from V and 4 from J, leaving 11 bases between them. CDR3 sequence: CASSVGAGQYEQYF. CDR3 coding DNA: TGTGCCAGCAGCGTAGGGGCAGGGCAGTACGAGCAGTACTTC.

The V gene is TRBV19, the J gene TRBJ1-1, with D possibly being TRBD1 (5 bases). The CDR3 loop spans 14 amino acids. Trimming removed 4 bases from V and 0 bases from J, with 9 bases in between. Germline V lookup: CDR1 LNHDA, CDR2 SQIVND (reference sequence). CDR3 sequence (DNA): TGTGCCAGTAGTACGGACAAAATGAACACTGAAGCTTTCTTT. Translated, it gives CASSTDKMNTEAFF.

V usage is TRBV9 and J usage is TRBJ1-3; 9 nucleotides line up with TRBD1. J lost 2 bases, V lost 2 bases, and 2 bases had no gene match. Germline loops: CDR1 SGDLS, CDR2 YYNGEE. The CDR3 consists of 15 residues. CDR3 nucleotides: TGTGCCAGCAGCGTGGGGGACAGGGCTGGAAACACCATATATTTT. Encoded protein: CASSVGDRAGNTIYF.

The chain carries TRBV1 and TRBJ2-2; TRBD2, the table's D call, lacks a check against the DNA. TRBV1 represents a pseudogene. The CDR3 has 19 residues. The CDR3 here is CTSHKRGDANSPNTGELFF. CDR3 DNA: TGCACCAGCCACAAGCGGGGTGATGCCAATTCCCCGAACACCGGGGAGCTGTTTTTT.

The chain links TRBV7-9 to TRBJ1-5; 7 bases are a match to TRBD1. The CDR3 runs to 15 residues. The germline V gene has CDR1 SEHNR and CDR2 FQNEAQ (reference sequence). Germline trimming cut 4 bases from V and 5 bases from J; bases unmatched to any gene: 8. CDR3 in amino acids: CASSWGETGYQPQHF. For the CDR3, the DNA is TGTGCCAGCAGCTGGGGCGAGACAGGGTATCAGCCCCAGCATTTT.